This TCR beta chain was found in a study of Tregs in tolerant kidney transplant recipients. The CDR3 is 12 amino acids. The V end was cut by 2 bases, the J end by 9 bases, with 10 bases between. Germline CDR1 is MNHNY and CDR2 is SVGAGI (reference sequence). Overall study results and limits: Antigen-driven expansion was suggested because donor-specific Tregs expanded more than all Tregs in tolerant patients. Biological reproducibility was not directly addressed, but technical replication error appeared minimal. Changing PCR primers prevented nucleotide comparison between some patients' samples.

Produced via immunoSEQ multiplex PCR; TCRdb's table is partial and in-frame only. The sample shows tens of thousands of clones, roughly nine tenths of them seen only once. Turning to this clone: The antigen remains unidentified.

The nonmyeloablative bone marrow transplants came from related graft donors, with transient mixed chimerism. CD4+CD25+CD127- Tregs, CD4+CD25- non-Tregs, CD4 and CD8 cells were sorted. The sample consisted of CD4+ T cells from blood (PBMCs), taken 24 months after the transplant. The rearrangement uses TRBV6-6 and TRBJ1-1; weak D call: TRBD1 (5 bases). This clonotype was obtained from a human patient who received a combined kidney and bone marrow transplant. Some T cells may have come from the graft donor. The CDR3, as DNA: TGTGCCAGCAGTTACGGTGGGGGGAAAGCTTTCTTT. Protein product: CASSYGGGKAFF.